Sequencing of this T cell receptor (beta chain) was carried out in a study of blood T cell repertoires in COVID-19. Study as a whole: Spain, Italy and the United States supplied samples that represented acute and convalescent COVID-19. The cDNA or gDNA used as material had been derived from T cells, B-cell-depleted T cells, or PBMCs.

Per the study methods: Quantification of nucleated cells was approximated via reference gene primer amplification. Libraries were prepared by immunoSEQ multiplex PCR; TCRdb keeps only in-frame clonotypes and omits some of them. V, J and clone size are taken as reported in that table, and D and trimming were inferred from the DNA itself. The sample carries around 130,000 clones, roughly four fifths recorded once. This receptor was identified in a human donor in a cohort sampled during active COVID-19. Sequenced: peripheral blood.

CDR3 sequence: CASRPAGGANVLTF. CDR3 DNA sequence: TGTGCCAGCAGGCCGGCGGGAGGGGCCAACGTCCTGACTTTC. This chain joins TRBV27 and TRBJ2-6; TRBD2 is a possible D gene (6 bases). V was cut by 6 bases and J by 4 bases, with 10 bases left in between. Germline V CDR1 and CDR2: MNHEY, SMNVEV (reference sequence). The CDR3 has 14 amino acids.